The T cell receptor (beta chain) described here comes from a study of human T cells and chemical hapten exposure. Turning to the study itself: DPC at 2% was the sensitizing agent, placed on approximately 2 cm by approximately 2 cm of upper inner arm skin.

The time point here: patch test 1, 2 weeks after DPC sensitization. Treatment in this sample: therapeutic diphenylcyclopropenone sensitization with weekly scalp DPC. Study results and caveats: TCRs exceeding 1 in 1000 frequency stayed unchanged with DPC sensitization.

Of note for this clonotype: Its antigen is unidentified.

Via MiXCR, TCRdb re-called the RACE reads, giving one row per CDR3 protein. The table includes fewer than 130,000 distinct CDR3 sequences, 9.5% to 11% detected once. The CDR3 totals 15 residues. V was cut by 4 bases and J by 2 bases, with 13 bases left in between. Germline loops: CDR1 SGDLS, CDR2 YYNGEE. The sample here was whole blood, taken in connection with sensitization to the hapten diphenylcyclopropenone (DPC). This receptor was identified in a woman aged 40-49 years with alopecia areata. Some clones in this sample may be carry-over from other donors' samples. The chain uses TRBV9 and TRBJ2-1, with a weak D call TRBD1 (6 bases). The CDR3 DNA reads TGTGCCAGCAGCCCCCAAGGGGACACCTACAATGAGCAGTTCTTC. Residues: CASSPQGDTYNEQFF.